The sequence of this TCR beta chain was determined in a study of metastatic and nonmetastatic thyroid tumors. Overall study: Repertoires of blood and of tissue (tumor or nodule) from malignant and benign thyroid patients were compared. Study conclusions and caveats: Relative to benign nodules, malignant thyroid tumors were reportedly characterized by significantly elevated TCR beta diversity in blood and tumor.

On this clone itself: Its antigen is unknown. The final CDR3 position lacks the conserved phenylalanine or tryptophan, pointing to a likely read error.

Original processing notes: A classifier of distant metastasis in papillary thyroid cancer was built from CDR3 differences (across clinicopathological groups). TCRdb re-called clones via MiXCR from the PCR reads. TCRdb's processing, not the authors' own work, is the source of the V and J calls. This table has thousands of clones, about 19% appearing once. Thyroid surgery was preceded by no treatment in any patient. The CDR3 is made up of 17 amino acids. Trimming at V came to 4 bases and at J to 5 bases, leaving 14 bases not matched to a gene. Germline CDR1 reads SGHRS; CDR2 reads YFSETQ. Material: adjacent normal tissue. This TCR was recovered from a female donor with papillary thyroid cancer or a benign thyroid nodule (not recorded which). Some clones in this sample may be carry-over from other donors' samples. This chain links TRBV5-1 with TRBJ2-5; TRBD2 matches at 10 bases. The CDR3 spells CASSPASGSFVSETQYS. DNA of the CDR3: TGCGCCAGCAGCCCGGCTAGCGGGAGTTTTGTGTCCGAGACCCAGTACTCC.